There are many counts of the clone carrying this TCR beta chain. Its matching antigen is unknown. Production of TCR cDNA was by 5'RACE template switching, which also added a universal primer site and UMIs. In TCRdb, the 5' RACE reads were re-called with MiXCR into one record per CDR3 protein. Of roughly 350,000 distinct CDR3 sequences in the sample, over 4% were seen once. These data originate in a study of T cells after yellow fever vaccination. Overall study: It was SMART-Seq v4 Ultra Low Input that prepared the fractions with low cell numbers. General study results and limits: Booster sampling recovered most clones from primary vaccination (about 97% CD4, 88% CD8). Researchers cautioned that FACS-sorted repertoires could harbor abundant clonotypes contaminating from the bulk population.

This CDR3 has 15 amino acids. Between the trimmed V and J ends, which lost 3 bases and 5 bases, there was a span of 14 bases. Germline CDR1 is SEHNR and CDR2 is FQNEAQ (reference sequence). Specimen: PBMCs, collected 5 days after the yellow fever booster vaccination. The receptor was derived from a young man who received the YFV17D yellow fever vaccine. The chain links TRBV7-9 to TRBJ2-1; D is possibly TRBD2 (6 bases). DNA for the CDR3: TGTGCCAGCAGCTTGGGGTGGACTAACAACAATGAGCAGTTCTTC. Protein: CASSLGWTNNNEQFF. The full variable domain, with the rest looked up from reference TRBV7-9 and TRBJ2-1, is DTGVSQNPRHKITKRGQNVTFRCDPISEHNRLYWYRQTLGQGPEFLTYFQNEAQLEKSRLLSDRFSAERPKGSFSTLEIQRTEQGDSAMYLCASSLGWTNNNEQFFGPGTRLTVL.